Presented here are 19 T cell receptor beta chains from one specimen sequenced in a study of T cell responses to AZD1222 COVID-19 vaccine. The table came from immunoSEQ multiplex PCR; TCRdb's copy has only in-frame clones and leaves some out. This table has some 150,000 clones, roughly 88% appearing once. Sample: peripheral blood, taken 28 days after the second AZD1222 dose. These receptors were obtained from an adult who received the AZD1222 COVID-19 vaccine.

In its sample, this clone was seen once. This chain connects TRBV5-1 to TRBJ2-7; D might be TRBD1 (6 bases). The germline gives CDR1 SGHRS, CDR2 YFSETQ. The CDR3 is made up of 16 amino acids. V was pared by 3 bases and J by 1 base, with 17 bases between. This CDR3 reads CASSSSGTKGSYEQYF. The DNA of the CDR3 is TGCGCCAGCAGCTCCTCCGGGACAAAGGGGTCCTACGAGCAGTACTTC.

This clone appeared a few times. The chain uses TRBV5-8 and TRBJ2-7; 8 nucleotides line up with TRBD1. The germline V gene has CDR1 SGHTS and CDR2 YDEGEE. The CDR3 is 14 residues long. V lost 2 bases, J lost 2 bases, and 3 bases stayed unmatched. The CDR3 bases are TGTGCCAGCAGCTTCCGGGACAGGACCTACGAGCAGTACTTC. This encodes CASSFRDRTYEQYF.

The chain recombines TRBV3-1 (or the pseudogene TRBV3-2) with TRBJ2-2; 8 nucleotides align to TRBD2. CDR1 and CDR2 (germline): LGHDT, YNNKEL (reference sequence). The CDR3 covers 14 residues. J was trimmed by 6 bases and V by 3 bases; bases with no gene match: 3. The CDR3 here is CASSHRGGAGELFF. DNA for the CDR3: TGTGCCAGCAGCCACCGGGGGGGCGCCGGGGAGCTGTTTTTT.

This clone is a singleton in its sample. This chain links TRBV7-9 with TRBJ1-3; D gene ambiguous. Trimming shortened V by 5 bases and J by 1 base, and 12 bases separated the two germline ends. Germline CDR1 SEHNR, CDR2 FQNEAQ (reference sequence). The CDR3 sequence is 15 residues long. CDR3 amino acids: CASSPSALSGNTIYF. CDR3 sequence (DNA): TGTGCCAGCAGCCCTAGCGCCCTTTCTGGAAACACCATATATTTT.

This chain connects TRBV2 to TRBJ2-3; 14 nucleotides match TRBD2. The J segment lost 4 bases and the V segment lost 6 bases, leaving 0 bases of the junction unmatched. The CDR3 contains 14 residues. Per the germline V gene, CDR1 is SNHLY and CDR2 is FYNNEI. The CDR3 reads CASRGLAGADTQYF. For the CDR3, the DNA is TGTGCCAGCAGGGGACTAGCGGGGGCAGATACGCAGTATTTT.

This chain links TRBV29-1 with TRBJ1-1, with D perhaps matching TRBD1 (6 bases). With 3 bases removed from V and 4 bases from J, the gap between germline ends came to 15 bases. The germline gives CDR1 SQVTM, CDR2 ANQGSEA. The CDR3 consists of 14 residues. The CDR3 nucleotides read TGCAGCGTTGAGTGGGGGGGCCGAGCCACTGAAGCTTTCTTT. Translated, it gives CSVEWGGRATEAFF.

The genes are TRBV7-8 and TRBJ2-1; D remains unclear. CDR3 size: 11 residues. Germline CDR1 is SGHVS and CDR2 is FQNEAQ. Trimming shortened V by 5 bases and J by 8 bases, and 7 bases separated the two germline ends. CDR3 coding DNA: TGTGCCAGCAGCCCCTTAGATGAGCAGTTCTTC. Translated: CASSPLDEQFF.

A word on this clone: The junction does not match germline at one end; this may be a read error. The rearrangement joins TRBV20-1 to TRBJ2-1; 9 bases line up with TRBD2. CDR1 and CDR2 (germline): DFQATT, SNEGSKA (reference sequence). The CDR3 is made up of 11 amino acids. The CDR3 loop is CSAPLRGGAIF. The CDR3 DNA follows: TGCAGTGCCCCTCTTCGCGGGGGGGCCATCTTC.

V usage is TRBV7-3 and J usage is TRBJ2-1; D perhaps matches TRBD1 (6 bases). Germline V gives CDR1 SGHTA, CDR2 FQGTGA. The CDR3 has 15 amino acids. V lost 3 bases and J 3 bases, leaving 12 bases between the germline ends. CDR3 DNA: TGTGCCAGCAGCTTGACAGGACCCAACTACAATGAGCAGTTCTTC. Its translation: CASSLTGPNYNEQFF.

The chain is built from TRBV6-5 and TRBJ1-1, with D hard to call. Germline V gives CDR1 MNHEY, CDR2 SVGAGI. V was clipped by 2 bases and J by 1 base, with 14 bases between them. The CDR3 is made up of 16 amino acids. Written as DNA, the CDR3 is TGTGCCAGCAGTTACGCCCTCACGACGGAGAACACTGAAGCTTTCTTT. This encodes CASSYALTTENTEAFF.

This chain connects TRBV5-4 to TRBJ1-2; D is undetermined. The CDR3 extends over 15 amino acids. Germline V gene lookup returns CDR1 SGHNT and CDR2 YYREEE (reference sequence). V dropped 4 bases and J dropped 10 bases, with 23 bases sitting between them. In nucleotides, the CDR3 is TGTGCCAGCAGCCCCGAGGACGGAACCCTTCATACCTACACCTTC. Translation gives CASSPEDGTLHTYTF.

This clone has only a few counts. V and J are TRBV28 and TRBJ2-7; D remains unclear. The V gene's germline CDR1 is MDHEN and CDR2 SYDVKM. The length of the CDR3 is 15 residues. Trimming took 6 bases from V and 0 from J, leaving 15 bases between them. The CDR3 DNA sequence: TGTGCCAGCAGCTCATTTAGGAGAAGCTCCTACGAGCAGTACTTC. It is translated as CASSSFRRSSYEQYF.

This rearrangement joins TRBV18 to TRBJ1-1; D not certain. V lost 3 bases and J 5 bases, leaving 13 bases between the germline ends. The germline V gene encodes CDR1 KGHSH and CDR2 LQKENI. The CDR3 is made up of 14 amino acids. CDR3 sequence reads: CASSPDPVGTEAFF. CDR3 bases: TGTGCCAGCTCACCGGACCCGGTCGGGACTGAAGCTTTCTTT.

The chain carries TRBV12-3 or TRBV12-4 and TRBJ1-4; maybe TRBD1 (5 bases). Deletions cut 1 base from V and 8 bases from J, with 8 bases between. The CDR3 totals 13 residues. CDR3 amino acids: CASSLGQSEKLFF. The DNA for the CDR3 is TGTGCCAGCAGTTTAGGACAGTCAGAAAAACTGTTTTTT.

The chain recombines TRBV6-6 with TRBJ1-4, with D possibly matching TRBD1 (5 bases). Trimming took 2 bases from V and 8 from J, leaving 12 bases between them. CDR1 is MNHNY, CDR2 SVGAGI, per germline (reference sequence). This CDR3 comprises 14 residues. The CDR3 is CASSYQPPGEKLFF. The CDR3 region has the DNA TGTGCCAGCAGTTACCAACCACCAGGGGAAAAACTGTTTTTT.

The rearrangement links TRBV19 to TRBJ1-2, with TRBD1 identical over 10 bases. The CDR3 loop spans 17 amino acids. Germline V lookup: CDR1 LNHDA, CDR2 SQIVND (reference sequence). The V and J ends lost 4 bases and 4 bases, in that order; junction bases with no gene match: 12. The DNA of the CDR3 is TGTGCCAGTAGTAACCCCTGGAGACAGGGGGCAGCCTATGGCTACACCTTC. This codes for CASSNPWRQGAAYGYTF.

This clone was seen only once. The rearrangement uses TRBV9 and TRBJ1-1; D is unresolved. Deletions cut 4 bases from V and 0 bases from J, with 4 bases between. From germline, CDR1 is SGDLS and CDR2 YYNGEE. The CDR3 extends over 12 amino acids. The CDR3 DNA reads TGTGCCAGCAGCACGATGAACACTGAAGCTTTCTTT. Its protein is CASSTMNTEAFF.

The chain links TRBV7-9 to TRBJ1-2; the D gene is possibly TRBD1 (5 bases). CDR3 length equals 15 residues. Per the germline V gene, CDR1 is SEHNR and CDR2 is FQNEAQ (reference sequence). Trimming removed 0 bases from V and 5 bases from J, with 13 bases in between. CDR3 in amino acids: CASSLAGTVDYGYTF. The CDR3 DNA follows: TGTGCCAGCAGCTTAGCCGGGACGGTCGATTATGGCTACACCTTC.

The rearrangement joins TRBV7-9 to TRBJ1-4; TRBD1 aligns across 11 bases. This CDR3 is 19 amino acids long. Germline lookup yields CDR1 SEHNR and CDR2 FQNEAQ (reference sequence). The junction had 8 bases not matched to a gene; V was cut back by 0 bases and J by 2 bases. The CDR3 spells CASSLAPGQGGITNEKLFF. The DNA of the CDR3 is TGTGCCAGCAGCTTAGCTCCGGGACAGGGGGGCATCACTAATGAAAAACTGTTTTTT.